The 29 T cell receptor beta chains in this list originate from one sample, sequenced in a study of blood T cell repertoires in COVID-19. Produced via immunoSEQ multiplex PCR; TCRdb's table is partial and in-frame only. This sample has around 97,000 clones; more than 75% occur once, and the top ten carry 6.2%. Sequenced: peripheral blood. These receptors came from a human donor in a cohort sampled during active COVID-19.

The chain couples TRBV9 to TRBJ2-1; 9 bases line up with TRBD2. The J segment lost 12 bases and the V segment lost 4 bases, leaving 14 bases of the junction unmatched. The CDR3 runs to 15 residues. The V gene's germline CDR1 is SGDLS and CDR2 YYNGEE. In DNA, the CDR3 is TGTGCCAGCAGCAATGCGGGAGGGCCTCACCTCAGGCAGTTCTTC. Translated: CASSNAGGPHLRQFF.

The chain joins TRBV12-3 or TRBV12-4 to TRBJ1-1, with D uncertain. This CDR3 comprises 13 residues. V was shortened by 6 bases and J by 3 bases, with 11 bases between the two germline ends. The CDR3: CASSQRVYTEAFF. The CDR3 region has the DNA TGTGCCAGCAGCCAAAGAGTGTACACTGAAGCTTTCTTT.

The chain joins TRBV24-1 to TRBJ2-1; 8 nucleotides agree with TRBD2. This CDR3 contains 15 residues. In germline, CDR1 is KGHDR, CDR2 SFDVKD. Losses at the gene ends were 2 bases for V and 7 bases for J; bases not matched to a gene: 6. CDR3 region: CATSDSGGPRNEQFF. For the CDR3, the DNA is TGTGCCACCAGTGATTCGGGGGGGCCTCGGAATGAGCAGTTCTTC.

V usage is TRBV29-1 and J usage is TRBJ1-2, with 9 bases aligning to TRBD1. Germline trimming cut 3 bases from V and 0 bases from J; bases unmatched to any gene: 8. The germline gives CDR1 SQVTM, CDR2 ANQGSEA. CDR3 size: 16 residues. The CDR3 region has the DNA TGCAGCGTTGAGCAATGGACAGGGGAAGCTAACTATGGCTACACCTTC. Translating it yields CSVEQWTGEANYGYTF. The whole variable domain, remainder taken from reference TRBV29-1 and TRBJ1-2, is SAVISQKPSRDICQRGTSLTIQCQVDSQVTMMFWYRQQPGQSLTLIATANQGSEATYESGFVIDKFPISRPNLTFSTLTVSNMSPEDSSIYLCSVEQWTGEANYGYTFGSGTRLTVV.

The CDR3 loop is CASSLKSFGNEKLFF. CDR3 DNA: TGTGCCAGCAGCTTAAAGTCCTTCGGTAATGAAAAACTGTTTTTT. The chain combines TRBV7-3 with TRBJ1-4, with D hard to call. This CDR3 has 15 amino acids. Per the germline V gene, CDR1 is SGHTA and CDR2 is FQGTGA. The V and J ends lost 1 base and 4 bases respectively, with 10 bases between them.

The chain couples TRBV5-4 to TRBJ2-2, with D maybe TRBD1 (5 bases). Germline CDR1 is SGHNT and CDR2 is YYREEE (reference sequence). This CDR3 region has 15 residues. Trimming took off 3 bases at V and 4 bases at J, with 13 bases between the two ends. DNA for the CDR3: TGTGCCAGCAGCTCCATGACTGGGGCCACCGGGGAGCTGTTTTTT. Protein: CASSSMTGATGELFF.

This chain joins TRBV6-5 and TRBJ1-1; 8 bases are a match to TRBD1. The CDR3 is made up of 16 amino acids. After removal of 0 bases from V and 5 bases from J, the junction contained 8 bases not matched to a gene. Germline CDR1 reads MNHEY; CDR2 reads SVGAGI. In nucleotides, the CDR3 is TGTGCCAGCAGTTACTCCCCACAGGGGGTTGAGACTGAAGCTTTCTTT. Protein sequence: CASSYSPQGVETEAFF.

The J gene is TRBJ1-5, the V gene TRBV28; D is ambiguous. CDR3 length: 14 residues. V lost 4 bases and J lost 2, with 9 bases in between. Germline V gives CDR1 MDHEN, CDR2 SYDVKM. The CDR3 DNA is TGTGCCAGCAGTTATTTAAGCCGCAATCAGCCCCAGCATTTT. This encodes CASSYLSRNQPQHF.

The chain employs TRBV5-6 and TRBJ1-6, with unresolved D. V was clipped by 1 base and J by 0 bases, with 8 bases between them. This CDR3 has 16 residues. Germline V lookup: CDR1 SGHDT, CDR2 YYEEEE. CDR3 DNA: TGTGCCAGCAGCTTGTTTCTGAGCTCCTATAATTCACCCCTCCACTTT. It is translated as CASSLFLSSYNSPLHF.

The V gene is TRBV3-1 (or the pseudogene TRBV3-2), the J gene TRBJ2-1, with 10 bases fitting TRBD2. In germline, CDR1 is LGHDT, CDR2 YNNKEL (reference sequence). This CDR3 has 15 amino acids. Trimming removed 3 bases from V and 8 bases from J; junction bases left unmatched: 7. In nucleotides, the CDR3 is TGTGCCAGCAGCCACCAGCGGGGGGGCCTCGATGAGCAGTTCTTC. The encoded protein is CASSHQRGGLDEQFF.

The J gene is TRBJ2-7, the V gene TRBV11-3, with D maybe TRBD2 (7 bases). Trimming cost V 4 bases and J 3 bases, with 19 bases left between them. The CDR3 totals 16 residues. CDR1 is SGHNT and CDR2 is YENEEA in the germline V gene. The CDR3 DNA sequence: TGTGCCAGCAGCTCGTCCGGGGGCGGGAGAGACTACGAGCAGTACTTC. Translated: CASSSSGGGRDYEQYF.

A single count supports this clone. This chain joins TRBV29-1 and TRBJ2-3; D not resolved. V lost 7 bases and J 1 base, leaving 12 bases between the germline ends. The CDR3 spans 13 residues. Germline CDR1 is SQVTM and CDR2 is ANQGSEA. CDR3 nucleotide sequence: TGCAGCGCGGACCCGGTGGGCACAGATACGCAGTATTTT. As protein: CSADPVGTDTQYF.

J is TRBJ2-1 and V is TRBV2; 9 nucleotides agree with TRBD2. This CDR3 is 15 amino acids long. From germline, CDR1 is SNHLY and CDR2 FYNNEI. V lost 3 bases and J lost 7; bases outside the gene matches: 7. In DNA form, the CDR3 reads TGTGCCAGCAGTGATGTTGCGGGGGGGCTGAATGAGCAGTTCTTC. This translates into CASSDVAGGLNEQFF. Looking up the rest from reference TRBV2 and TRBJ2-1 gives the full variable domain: EPEVTQTPSHQVTQMGQEVILRCVPISNHLYFYWYRQILGQKVEFLVSFYNNEISEKSEIFDDQFSVERPDGSNFTLKIRSTKLEDSAMYFCASSDVAGGLNEQFFGPGTRLTVL.

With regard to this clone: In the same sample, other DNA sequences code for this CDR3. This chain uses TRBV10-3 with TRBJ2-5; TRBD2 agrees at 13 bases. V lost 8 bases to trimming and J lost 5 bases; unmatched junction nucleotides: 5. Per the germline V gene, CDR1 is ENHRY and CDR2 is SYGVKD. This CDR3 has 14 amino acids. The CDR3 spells CAISGTSGVETQYF. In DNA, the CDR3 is TGTGCCATCTCCGGGACTAGCGGGGTCGAGACCCAGTACTTC.

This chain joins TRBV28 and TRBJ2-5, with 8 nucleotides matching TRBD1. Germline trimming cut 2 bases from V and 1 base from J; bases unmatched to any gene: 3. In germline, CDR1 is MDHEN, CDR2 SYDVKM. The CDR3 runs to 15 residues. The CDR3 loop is CASSLEQGAQETQYF. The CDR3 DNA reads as TGTGCCAGCAGTTTAGAGCAGGGGGCCCAAGAGACCCAGTACTTC.

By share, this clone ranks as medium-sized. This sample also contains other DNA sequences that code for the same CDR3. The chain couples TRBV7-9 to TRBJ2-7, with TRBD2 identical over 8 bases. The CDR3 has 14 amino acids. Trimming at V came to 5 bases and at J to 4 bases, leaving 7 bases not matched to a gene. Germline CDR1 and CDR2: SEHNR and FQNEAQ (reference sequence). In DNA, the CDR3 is TGTGCCAGCAGCCCCCGGACTAGCCGATACGAGCAGTACTTC. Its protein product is CASSPRTSRYEQYF.

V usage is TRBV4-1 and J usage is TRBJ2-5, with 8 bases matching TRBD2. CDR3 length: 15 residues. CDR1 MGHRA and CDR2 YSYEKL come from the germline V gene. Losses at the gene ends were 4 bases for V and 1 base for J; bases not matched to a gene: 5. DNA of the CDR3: TGCGCCAGCAGCCGCGGAGCGGGGGCCCAAGAGACCCAGTACTTC. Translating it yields CASSRGAGAQETQYF.

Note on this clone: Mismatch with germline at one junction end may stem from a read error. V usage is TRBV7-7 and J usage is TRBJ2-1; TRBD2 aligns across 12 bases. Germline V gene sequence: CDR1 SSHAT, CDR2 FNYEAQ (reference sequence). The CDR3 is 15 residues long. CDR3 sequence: CASSRGLAGTDEQFF. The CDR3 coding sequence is TGTGCTAGCAGCCGAGGACTAGCGGGAACGGATGAGCAGTTCTTC.

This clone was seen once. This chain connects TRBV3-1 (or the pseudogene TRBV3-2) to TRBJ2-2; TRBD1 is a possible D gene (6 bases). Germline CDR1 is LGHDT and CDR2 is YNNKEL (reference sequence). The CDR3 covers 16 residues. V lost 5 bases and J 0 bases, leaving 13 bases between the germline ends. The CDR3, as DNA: TGTGCCAGCAGCTGGGGGCTTGCTGCGAACACCGGGGAGCTGTTTTTT. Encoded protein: CASSWGLAANTGELFF.

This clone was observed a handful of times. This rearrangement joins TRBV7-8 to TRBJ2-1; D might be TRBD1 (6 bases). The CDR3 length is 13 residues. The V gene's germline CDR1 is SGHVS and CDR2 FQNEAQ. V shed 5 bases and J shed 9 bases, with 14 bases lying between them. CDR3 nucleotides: TGTGCCAGCAGCGACACAAAGACAGGTGAGCAGTTCTTC. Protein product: CASSDTKTGEQFF.

CDR3 amino acids: CASSLTAGGYEQYF. The CDR3, as DNA: TGTGCCAGCAGCTTGACAGCGGGGGGGTACGAGCAGTACTTC. The V gene is TRBV11-2, the J gene TRBJ2-7, with 10 positions matching TRBD2. This CDR3 spans 14 amino acids. Germline CDR1 reads SGHAT; CDR2 reads FQNNGV. The V segment lost 3 bases and the J segment 4 bases; nucleotides outside the gene matches: 3.

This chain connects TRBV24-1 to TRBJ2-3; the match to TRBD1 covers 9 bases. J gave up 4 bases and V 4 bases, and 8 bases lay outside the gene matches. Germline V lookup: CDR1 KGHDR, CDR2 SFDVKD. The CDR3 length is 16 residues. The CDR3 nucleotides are TGTGCCACCAGTGACCCGGGACAGGGAGGACCAGATACGCAGTATTTT. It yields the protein CATSDPGQGGPDTQYF.

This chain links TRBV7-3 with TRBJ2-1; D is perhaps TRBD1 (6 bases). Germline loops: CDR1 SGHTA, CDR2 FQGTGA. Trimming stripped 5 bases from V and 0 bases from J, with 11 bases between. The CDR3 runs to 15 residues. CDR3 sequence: CASSQQGSSYNEQFF. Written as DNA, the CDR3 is TGTGCCAGCAGCCAACAGGGTAGCTCCTACAATGAGCAGTTCTTC.

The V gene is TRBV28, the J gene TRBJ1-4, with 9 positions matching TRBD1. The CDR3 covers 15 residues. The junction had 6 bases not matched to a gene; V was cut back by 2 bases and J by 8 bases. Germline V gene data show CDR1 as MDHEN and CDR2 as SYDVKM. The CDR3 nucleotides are TGTGCCAGCAGTTTAGCCGGGACAGGGCTCGAAAAACTGTTTTTT. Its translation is CASSLAGTGLEKLFF.

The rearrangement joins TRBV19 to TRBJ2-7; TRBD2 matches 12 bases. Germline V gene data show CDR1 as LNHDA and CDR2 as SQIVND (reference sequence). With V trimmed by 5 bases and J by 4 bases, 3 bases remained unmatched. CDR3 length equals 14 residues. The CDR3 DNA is TGTGCCAGTAGTGTGACTAGCGGGGGTTACGAGCAGTACTTC. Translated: CASSVTSGGYEQYF.

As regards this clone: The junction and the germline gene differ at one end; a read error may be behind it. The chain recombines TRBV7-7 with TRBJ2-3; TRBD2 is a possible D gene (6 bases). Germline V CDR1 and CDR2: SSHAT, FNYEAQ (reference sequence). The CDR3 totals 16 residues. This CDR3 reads CASSLGAGLLADTQYF. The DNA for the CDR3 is TGTGCTAGCAGCTTAGGGGCGGGATTGCTTGCAGATACGCAGTATTTT.

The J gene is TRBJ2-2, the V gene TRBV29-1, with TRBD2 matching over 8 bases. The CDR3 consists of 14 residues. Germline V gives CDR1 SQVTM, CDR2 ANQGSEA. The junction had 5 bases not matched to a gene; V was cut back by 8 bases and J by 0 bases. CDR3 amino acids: CSFRTSSNTGELFF. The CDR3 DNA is TGCAGCTTCCGGACTAGCTCGAACACCGGGGAGCTGTTTTTT.

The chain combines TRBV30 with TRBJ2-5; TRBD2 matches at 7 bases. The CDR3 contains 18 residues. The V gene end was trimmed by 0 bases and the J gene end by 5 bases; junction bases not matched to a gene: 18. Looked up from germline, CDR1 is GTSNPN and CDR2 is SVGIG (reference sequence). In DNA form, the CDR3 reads TGTGCCTGGAGTGTAGGGCTAGCGGCCCTTTGGCGTTCGGAGACCCAGTACTTC. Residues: CAWSVGLAALWRSETQYF. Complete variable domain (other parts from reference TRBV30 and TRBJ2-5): SQTIHQWPATLVQPVGSPLSLECTVEGTSNPNLYWYRQAAGRGLQLLFYSVGIGQISSEVPQNLSASRPQDRQFILSSKKLLLSDSGFYLCAWSVGLAALWRSETQYFGPGTRLLVL.

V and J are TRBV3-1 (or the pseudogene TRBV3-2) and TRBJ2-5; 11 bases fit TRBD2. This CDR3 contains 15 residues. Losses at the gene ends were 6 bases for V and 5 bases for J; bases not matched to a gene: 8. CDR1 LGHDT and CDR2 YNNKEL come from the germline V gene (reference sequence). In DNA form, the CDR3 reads TGTGCCAGCAGAGTAGCGGGGGGGCCGGTTGAGACCCAGTACTTC. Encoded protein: CASRVAGGPVETQYF.